These 2 T cell receptor beta chains share one sample of origin, sequenced in a study of blood T cell repertoires in COVID-19. Produced via immunoSEQ multiplex PCR; TCRdb's table is partial and in-frame only. The sample lists about 200,000 clones, roughly 78% occurring once. Specimen: peripheral blood. These receptor sequences come from a woman between 35 and 50 years old with acute or convalescent COVID-19.

The rearrangement links TRBV5-6 to TRBJ2-7, with 7 bases fitting TRBD1. J gave up 1 base and V 4 bases, and 11 bases lay outside the gene matches. This CDR3 has 16 residues. Per germline, CDR1 SGHDT and CDR2 YYEEEE. The CDR3 region has the DNA TGTGCCAGCAGCCCGGATCGAGACAGGGAGTCCTACGAGCAGTACTTC. Translated, it gives CASSPDRDRESYEQYF.

V gene TRBV19 combines with J gene TRBJ2-1; 13 nucleotides align to TRBD2. This CDR3 comprises 16 residues. V lost 8 bases and J lost 9; bases outside the gene matches: 13. CDR1 and CDR2 from the germline V gene are LNHDA and SQIVND (reference sequence). The chain's CDR3 is CASGKPGLAGWGEQFF. CDR3 nucleotides: TGTGCCAGTGGGAAACCGGGACTAGCGGGATGGGGTGAGCAGTTCTTC. The full variable domain, in which reference TRBV19 and TRBJ2-1 provide the parts outside the CDR3, is DGGITQSPKYLFRKEGQNVTLSCEQNLNHDAMYWYRQDPGQGLRLIYYSQIVNDFQKGDIAEGYSVSREKKESFPLTVTSAQKNPTAFYLCASGKPGLAGWGEQFFGPGTRLTVL.